Below are 6 T cell receptor beta chains sequenced from a single sample in a study of Graves' ophthalmopathy and Graves' hyperthyroidism (dated by TCRdb to 2017 to 2018). The sequencer was an Illumina HiSeq 2000. TCR beta CDR3 regions were amplified from RNA transcripts for repertoire sequencing. A first-round RT-PCR used HTBI primers with the Qiagen OneStep RT-PCR kit, followed by a second-round multiplex PCR, size selection and purification. In TCRdb, the public reads were trimmed at Q25 with fastp and aligned with MiXCR, with productive beta chains retained. Under each unique CDR3 protein, matching rows form one entry showing the most common genes and DNA. The sample yields hundreds of thousands of distinct CDR3 sequences; 35% to 45% were counted once. The leading ten clones occupy over 2.5% of the sample. Sequencing was done on a sample of peripheral blood. The receptors originated from an adult man with Graves' ophthalmopathy.

This rearrangement joins TRBV12-3 or TRBV12-4 to TRBJ1-3; D gene ambiguous. This CDR3 has 12 residues. The CDR3 region is CASIAKRNTIYF. For the CDR3, the DNA is TGTGCTTCAATTGCGAAGCGAAACACCATATATTTT.

The genes are TRBV3-1 and TRBJ2-7; maybe TRBD1 (6 bases). This CDR3 has 13 residues. The germline V gene encodes CDR1 LGHDT and CDR2 YNNKEL (reference sequence). Deletions cut 5 bases from V and 5 bases from J, with 13 bases between. The CDR3 region is CASSSRDTHEQYF. CDR3 bases: TGTGCCAGCAGCAGCCGGGACACCCACGAGCAGTACTTC.

In this sample, this clonotype turned up once. Because the CDR3 is missing its conserved closing phenylalanine or tryptophan, this is likely a read error. The V call is TRBV12-3 or TRBV12-4, the J call TRBJ1-5, with D possibly matching TRBD1 (5 bases). The CDR3 extends over 15 amino acids. V lost 2 bases and J 2 bases, leaving 10 bases between the germline ends. Here the CDR3 DNA reads TGTGCCAGCAGTTTAAGACGGGGCGGCAATCAGCCCCAGCATTTG. Translation gives CASSLRRGGNQPQHL.

This chain links TRBV12-3 or TRBV12-4 with TRBJ1-1; D not resolved. Between the trimmed V and J ends, which lost 6 bases and 0 bases, there was a span of 14 bases. The CDR3 runs to 15 residues. The DNA of the CDR3 is TGTGCCAGCAGCCAGCAGAAGACCATGAACACTGAAGCTTTCTTT. As protein: CASSQQKTMNTEAFF.

This clonotype was counted ten times or more. This chain joins TRBV10-3 and TRBJ2-7; D tentatively fits TRBD1 or TRBD2 (5 bases each). CDR1 is ENHRY and CDR2 is SYGVKD in the germline V gene. This CDR3 has 14 residues. V shed 10 bases and J shed 4 bases, with 20 bases lying between them. The CDR3, as DNA: TGTGCCACCACGCCAGGACAACTAGGATACGAGCAGTACTTC. Its translation: CATTPGQLGYEQYF.

This clonotype was counted a few times. The CDR3 region has the DNA TGTGCCAGCTCTATTCCAGGGGGCGGTTACTACGAGCAGTACTTC. It yields the protein CASSIPGGGYYEQYF. This chain joins TRBV19 and TRBJ2-7, with 8 bases lining up with TRBD1. This CDR3 comprises 15 residues. J was trimmed by 3 bases and V by 9 bases; bases with no gene match: 13. The germline V gene encodes CDR1 LNHDA and CDR2 SQIVND (reference sequence).